This T cell receptor beta chain was profiled in a study of CD8 T cells in ankylosing spondylitis. Study findings and constraints: There was reportedly significant enrichment of clones that were disease-linked in matched ankylosing spondylitis synovial fluid. What appeared characteristic of ankylosing spondylitis blood was a TCR beta motif of about eight highly homologous variants.

Concerning this clonotype: The antigen remains undetermined.

Germline V gene lookup returns CDR1 SGHVS and CDR2 FQNEAQ. The CDR3 spans 16 residues. V shed 5 bases, J shed 8 bases, and the junction held 15 bases outside the gene matches. 5'-RACE, quantitative and with molecular barcodes, yielded the TCR beta libraries. One entry per CDR3 protein results from TCRdb running MiXCR on the 5' RACE reads. Here the sample spans fewer than 400,000 distinct CDR3 sequences, around 8% being singletons. The J gene is TRBJ2-7, the V gene TRBV7-8, with 10 positions matching TRBD1. Material for sequencing was blood, either unsorted or a sorted T cell fraction (not recorded which). The source of this sequence is a male donor with ankylosing spondylitis. The CDR3 loop reads CASSHRTGGTPGKQYF. The CDR3 nucleotides are TGTGCCAGCAGCCATAGGACAGGGGGAACTCCTGGGAAGCAGTACTTC.